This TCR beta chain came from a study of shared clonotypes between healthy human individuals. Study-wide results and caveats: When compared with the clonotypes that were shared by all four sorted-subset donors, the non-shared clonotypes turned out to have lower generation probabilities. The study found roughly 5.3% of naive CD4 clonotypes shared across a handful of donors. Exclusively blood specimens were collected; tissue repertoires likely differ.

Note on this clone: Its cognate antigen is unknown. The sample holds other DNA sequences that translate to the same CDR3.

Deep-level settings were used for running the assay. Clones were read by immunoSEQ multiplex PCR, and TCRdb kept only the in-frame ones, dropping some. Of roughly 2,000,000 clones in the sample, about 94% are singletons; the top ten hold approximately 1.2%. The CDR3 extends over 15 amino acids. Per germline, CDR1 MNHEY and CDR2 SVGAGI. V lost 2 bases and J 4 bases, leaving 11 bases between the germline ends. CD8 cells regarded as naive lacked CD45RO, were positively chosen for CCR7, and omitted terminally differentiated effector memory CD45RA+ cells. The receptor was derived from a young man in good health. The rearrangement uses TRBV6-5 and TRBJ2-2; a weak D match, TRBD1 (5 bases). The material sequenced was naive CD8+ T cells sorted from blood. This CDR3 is CASSYGTGSTGELFF. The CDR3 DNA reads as TGTGCCAGCAGTTACGGTACAGGATCCACCGGGGAGCTGTTTTTT.